This passage covers 23 T cell receptor beta chains from one sample sequenced in a study of cytomegalovirus exposure and HLA in healthy donors. It was with 60 Vbeta and 13 Jbeta primers that the PCR ran. Using immunoSEQ multiplex PCR, the repertoire was profiled, and TCRdb retains in-frame clones only, with some absent. The sample lists about 160,000 clones; 65% to 80% were seen once. The specimen sequenced was PBMCs. These receptors originate from a man aged 35 to 55 in good health and CMV-seronegative.

This clone was recorded once. The chain employs TRBV30 and TRBJ1-6, with D tentatively TRBD1 (6 bases). The CDR3 contains 16 residues. Germline V gene lookup returns CDR1 GTSNPN and CDR2 SVGIG (reference sequence). The V gene lost 0 bases and the J gene lost 7 bases, with 16 bases spanning the gap. CDR3 in amino acids: CAWSVKSGQSNSPLHF. The CDR3, as DNA: TGTGCCTGGAGTGTAAAATCTGGACAGTCCAATTCACCCCTCCACTTT.

The rearrangement links TRBV4-2 to TRBJ2-7; TRBD1 agrees at 8 bases. The length of the CDR3 is 15 residues. Germline V lookup: CDR1 LGHNA, CDR2 YNFKEQ. After removal of 1 base from V and 2 bases from J, the junction contained 4 bases not matched to a gene. CDR3 amino acids: CASSQVQGDTYEQYF. The CDR3 bases are TGTGCCAGCAGCCAAGTACAGGGGGACACCTACGAGCAGTACTTC.

This sequence joins TRBV29-1 and TRBJ2-3, with D hard to call. The CDR3 spans 14 residues. Trimming took 3 bases from V and 2 from J, leaving 12 bases between them. Germline assignment: CDR1 SQVTM and CDR2 ANQGSEA. For the CDR3, the DNA is TGCAGCGTTGATCTTAAAACAGCCACAGATACGCAGTATTTT. This encodes CSVDLKTATDTQYF.

In nucleotides, the CDR3 is TGTGCCAGCAGCTTAAACTCCCAGGGCTATGGCTACACCTTC. It codes for CASSLNSQGYGYTF. The chain recombines TRBV7-3 with TRBJ1-2; perhaps TRBD1 as D (5 bases). V lost 1 base and J lost 4, with 10 bases in between. This CDR3 region has 14 residues. Per germline, CDR1 SGHTA and CDR2 FQGTGA. The whole variable domain, filled in from reference TRBV7-3 and TRBJ1-2, reads GAGVSQTPSNKVTEKGKYVELRCDPISGHTALYWYRQSLGQGPEFLIYFQGTGAADDSGLPNDRFFAVRPEGSVSTLKIQRTERGDSAVYLCASSLNSQGYGYTFGSGTRLTVV.

The V gene is TRBV5-4, the J gene TRBJ1-1; TRBD1 matches 11 bases. CDR1 and CDR2 from the germline V gene are SGHNT and YYREEE (reference sequence). The CDR3 contains 14 residues. Germline trimming cut 6 bases from V and 4 bases from J; bases unmatched to any gene: 5. CDR3: CASIRDRGITEAFF. The CDR3 DNA reads as TGTGCCAGCATTAGGGACAGGGGGATCACTGAAGCTTTCTTT.

This chain uses TRBV5-6 with TRBJ1-6; 8 nucleotides line up with TRBD1. The CDR3 is made up of 13 amino acids. Germline CDR1 SGHDT, CDR2 YYEEEE. With 6 bases clipped from V and 9 bases from J, the junction kept 5 bases outside the gene matches. In nucleotides, the CDR3 is TGTGCCAGCAACGGACAGGGTGTTTCACCCCTCCACTTT. Encoded protein: CASNGQGVSPLHF.

The chain has TRBV30 and TRBJ2-3; 9 bases align to TRBD2. Germline CDR1 GTSNPN, CDR2 SVGIG (reference sequence). The CDR3 totals 13 residues. With V trimmed by 2 bases and J by 6 bases, 3 bases remained unmatched. The CDR3 region is CAWSSSGGDTQYF. The CDR3 nucleotides are TGTGCCTGGAGTAGTAGCGGGGGTGATACGCAGTATTTT.

The chain couples TRBV7-2 to TRBJ1-2; D gene uncertain. Germline V CDR1 and CDR2: SGHTA, FQGNSA. The ends were cut back, 1 base at V and 3 bases at J, with 9 bases in the middle. The length of the CDR3 is 14 residues. The CDR3 sequence is CASSLDSGDYGYTF. CDR3 sequence (DNA): TGTGCCAGCAGCTTAGATTCGGGTGACTATGGCTACACCTTC. The entire variable domain, with the rest obtained from reference TRBV7-2 and TRBJ1-2, is as follows: GAGVSQSPSNKVTEKGKDVELRCDPISGHTALYWYRQSLGQGLEFLIYFQGNSAPDKSGLPSDRFSAERTGGSVSTLTIQRTQQEDSAVYLCASSLDSGDYGYTFGSGTRLTVV.

V gene TRBV5-1 combines with J gene TRBJ1-4, with 7 bases aligning to TRBD1. The CDR3 length is 16 residues. The germline V gene has CDR1 SGHRS and CDR2 YFSETQ. Trimming cost V 0 bases and J 8 bases; bases outside gene matches: 10. This CDR3 reads CASSLAGSTGYEKLFF. CDR3 DNA sequence: TGCGCCAGCAGCTTGGCGGGATCGACAGGGTACGAAAAACTGTTTTTT.

V gene TRBV5-5 combines with J gene TRBJ2-7; D remains unclear. V shed 6 bases and J shed 2 bases, with 6 bases lying between them. The CDR3 is 11 residues long. Per germline, CDR1 SGHKS and CDR2 YYEKEE (reference sequence). Here the CDR3 reads CASTTPYEQYF. The CDR3 bases are TGTGCCAGCACCACACCCTACGAGCAGTACTTC.

The V and J genes are TRBV5-6 and TRBJ2-1, with 10 bases matching TRBD2. Per germline, CDR1 SGHDT and CDR2 YYEEEE. V lost 2 bases, J lost 5 bases, and 7 bases stayed unmatched. The CDR3 is 16 residues long. DNA for the CDR3: TGTGCCAGCAGCTTAGCGGGGGGGTCGCCAGACAATGAGCAGTTCTTC. Translating it yields CASSLAGGSPDNEQFF. The variable domain in full, completed from reference TRBV5-6 and TRBJ2-1, reads DAGVTQSPTHLIKTRGQQVTLRCSPKSGHDTVSWYQQALGQGPQFIFQYYEEEERQRGNFPDRFSGHQFPNYSSELNVNALLLGDSALYLCASSLAGGSPDNEQFFGPGTRLTVL.

The table lists this clone with a few counts. This chain uses TRBV7-2 with TRBJ1-2; 9 bases map to TRBD1. V lost 1 base, J lost 7 bases, and 7 bases stayed unmatched. The germline gives CDR1 SGHTA, CDR2 FQGNSA. The CDR3 consists of 15 residues. For the CDR3, the DNA is TGTGCCAGCAGCTTAGGAGGCGGGACAGGGTTTGGCTACACCTTC. Its translation: CASSLGGGTGFGYTF.

This chain links TRBV5-6 with TRBJ2-3, with 9 bases lining up with TRBD2. The CDR3 covers 15 residues. V lost 0 bases and J lost 3; bases outside the gene matches: 2. The germline gives CDR1 SGHDT, CDR2 YYEEEE. In DNA form, the CDR3 reads TGTGCCAGCAGCTTGGGCGGGGGGGATACAGATACGCAGTATTTT. It yields the protein CASSLGGGDTDTQYF.

Of note for this clone: An end of the junction does not agree with germline; a read error may underlie this. Other DNA sequences in this sample translate to the same CDR3. The CDR3 spells CASDPGHLTGELFF. The CDR3 DNA sequence: TGCGCCAGCGACCCGGGACACCTCACCGGGGAGCTGTTTTTC. V is TRBV5-1 and J is TRBJ2-2; D perhaps matches TRBD1 (6 bases). The CDR3 consists of 14 residues. The V gene's germline CDR1 is SGHRS and CDR2 YFSETQ. Together with reference TRBV5-1 and TRBJ2-2, the CDR3 gives the full variable domain: KAGVTQTPRYLIKTRGQQVTLSCSPISGHRSVSWYQQTPGQGLQFLFEYFSETQRNKGNFPGRFSGRQFSNSRSEMNVSTLELGDSALYLCASDPGHLTGELFFGEGSRLTVL.

This sequence joins TRBV2 and TRBJ1-5; 10 bases match TRBD1. The germline gives CDR1 SNHLY, CDR2 FYNNEI. The CDR3 runs 17 residues. Trimming at V came to 4 bases and at J to 0 bases, leaving 6 bases not matched to a gene. CDR3 nucleotide sequence: TGTGCCAGCAGTGCGGGACAGGGGATTAATAGCAATCAGCCCCAGCATTTT. Translation: CASSAGQGINSNQPQHF.

Points on this clone: Other nucleotide sequences from this sample produce the same CDR3. The chain combines TRBV15 with TRBJ1-1, with D possibly TRBD1 on 5 matching bases. The V and J ends lost 0 bases and 1 base respectively, with 6 bases between them. CDR3 length: 14 amino acids. In germline, CDR1 is LNHNV, CDR2 YYDKDF (reference sequence). CDR3 loop: CATSRDRGNTEAFF. The CDR3 DNA is TGTGCCACCAGCAGAGATAGGGGGAACACTGAAGCTTTCTTT.

The rearrangement links TRBV7-2 to TRBJ1-4, with D maybe TRBD1 (5 bases). Germline CDR1 SGHTA, CDR2 FQGNSA. Trimming shortened V by 5 bases and J by 9 bases, and 19 bases separated the two germline ends. The CDR3 runs 15 residues. The CDR3 bases are TGTGCCAGCAGCCTATCGGGGACTTGGGTGAAAAAACTGTTTTTT. Amino acid sequence: CASSLSGTWVKKLFF. Full variable domain (remainder filled in from reference TRBV7-2 and TRBJ1-4): GAGVSQSPSNKVTEKGKDVELRCDPISGHTALYWYRQSLGQGLEFLIYFQGNSAPDKSGLPSDRFSAERTGGSVSTLTIQRTQQEDSAVYLCASSLSGTWVKKLFFGSGTQLSVL.

V gene TRBV29-1 combines with J gene TRBJ1-2; D uncertain. The germline V and J ends were trimmed by 6 bases and 8 bases, with 10 bases remaining between them. The length of the CDR3 is 10 residues. Germline CDR1 is SQVTM and CDR2 is ANQGSEA. The chain's CDR3 is CSVGDRGYTF. In DNA, the CDR3 is TGCAGCGTCGGAGACCGGGGCTACACCTTC.

This clone has only one observation. The rearrangement joins TRBV28 to TRBJ2-7; no clear D. Germline loops: CDR1 MDHEN, CDR2 SYDVKM. There are 12 residues in the CDR3. Trimming pared 1 base from V and 4 bases from J, leaving 5 bases between. CDR3 amino acids: CASSLYAYEQYF. The DNA of the CDR3 is TGTGCCAGCAGTTTATACGCGTACGAGCAGTACTTC.

This sequence joins TRBV11-2 and TRBJ1-1; 8 bases fit TRBD1. The germline V gene encodes CDR1 SGHAT and CDR2 FQNNGV. The CDR3 length is 16 residues. V trimming: 3 bases; J trimming: 3 bases; junction bases outside the gene matches: 9. The CDR3 DNA reads TGTGCCAGCAGCTTGGGAGCCAGGGGGCATTACACTGAAGCTTTCTTT. This sequence encodes CASSLGARGHYTEAFF.

This clone was seen only a few times. This sequence joins TRBV5-5 and TRBJ1-2; D is undetermined. In germline, CDR1 is SGHKS, CDR2 YYEKEE (reference sequence). V was clipped by 4 bases and J by 4 bases, with 11 bases between them. This CDR3 is built from 13 residues. In DNA form, the CDR3 reads TGTGCCAGCAGCCCAGGAGGTGGCTATGGCTACACCTTC. This encodes CASSPGGGYGYTF.

The chain links TRBV29-1 to TRBJ1-1; possibly TRBD1 for D (6 bases). The CDR3 extends over 12 amino acids. Germline V lookup: CDR1 SQVTM, CDR2 ANQGSEA. The V and J ends lost 3 bases and 10 bases respectively, with 15 bases between them. CDR3 coding DNA: TGCAGCGTTGATAGGACAGAGGTTGCAGCTTTCTTT. The encoded protein is CSVDRTEVAAFF.

The V gene is TRBV30, the J gene TRBJ2-2, with 7 bases lining up with TRBD2. The CDR3 contains 16 residues. V lost 3 bases, J lost 4 bases, and 11 bases stayed unmatched. Per germline, CDR1 GTSNPN and CDR2 SVGIG (reference sequence). The chain's CDR3 is CAWRLAGPIGTGELFF. DNA for the CDR3: TGTGCCTGGAGGTTAGCGGGCCCAATCGGCACCGGGGAGCTGTTTTTT.